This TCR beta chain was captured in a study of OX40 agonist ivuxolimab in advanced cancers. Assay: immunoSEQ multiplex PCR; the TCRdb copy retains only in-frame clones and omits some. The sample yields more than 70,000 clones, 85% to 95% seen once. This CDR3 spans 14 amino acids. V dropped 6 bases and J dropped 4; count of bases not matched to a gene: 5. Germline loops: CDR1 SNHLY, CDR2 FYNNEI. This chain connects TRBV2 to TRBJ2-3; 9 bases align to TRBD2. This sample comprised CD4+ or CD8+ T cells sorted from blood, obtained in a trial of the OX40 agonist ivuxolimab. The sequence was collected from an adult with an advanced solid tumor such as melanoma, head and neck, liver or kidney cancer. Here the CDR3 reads CASRERGAPDTQYF. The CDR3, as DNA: TGTGCCAGCAGAGAGCGGGGGGCCCCAGATACGCAGTATTTT.